This T cell receptor beta chain is from a study of T cell changes during pregnancy in multiple sclerosis. Libraries were prepared by immunoSEQ multiplex PCR; TCRdb keeps only in-frame clonotypes and omits some of them. The sample contains about 34,000 clones, around 90% of which appear only once. This CDR3 region has 12 residues. The germline CDR1 and CDR2 sequences are MGHRA and YSYEKL. V lost 1 base and J 10 bases, leaving 10 bases between the germline ends. The origin of this receptor is a female donor with multiple sclerosis, enrolled in a pregnancy study. The chain joins TRBV4-1 to TRBJ1-1; no clear D gene. This sample comprised CD8+ T cells from peripheral blood mononuclear cells, obtained in the third trimester of pregnancy. As DNA, the CDR3 is TGCGCCAGCAGCCAAGGAGGGATCGCAGCTTTCTTT. Its translation: CASSQGGIAAFF.